This T cell receptor (beta chain) was profiled in a study of immune heterogeneity within non-small cell lung tumors. Study results and caveats: Each patient largely had their own distinct set of high-frequency T-cell receptor beta clonotypes. With an R of approximately 0.34, local T-cell clonality correlated moderately but significantly with local tumor mutational burden. Tumor sites within a patient were found to share identical dominant CDR3 beta clonotypes, and site-unique high-frequency clones were also present.

Between the trimmed V and J ends, which lost 5 bases and 6 bases, there was a span of 16 bases. The CDR3 is 14 residues long. Samples each supplied 450 to 700 ng of bulk tumor genomic DNA as template. Several biopsies per primary tumor, spaced far apart, were taken during surgery. Undergoing curative surgery were patients whose non-small cell lung cancer was untreated and newly diagnosed. Everyone who gave samples had just been diagnosed with non-small cell lung cancer and was having surgery with curative intent. It was with 32 V and 13 J primers that multiplex PCR amplified TCR beta CDR3. TCRdb analysed the multiplex PCR reads with MiXCR anew, one entry per CDR3 protein. The repertoire holds approximately 29,000 distinct CDR3 sequences, with 28% as singletons. Turning to this clonotype: The target antigen is unknown.

The source material was lung tumor tissue. The rearrangement links TRBV12-3 or TRBV12-4 to TRBJ1-2; weak D call: TRBD1 (6 bases). The clonotype originates from a man aged 35 to 55 with non-small cell lung cancer. CDR3 DNA sequence: TGTGCCAGCAGTAGGCAGAGGGGGTCCAATGGCTACACCTTC. Protein product: CASSRQRGSNGYTF.